This is a list of T cell receptor beta chains from one sample in a study of cytomegalovirus exposure and HLA in healthy donors. Libraries were prepared by immunoSEQ multiplex PCR; TCRdb keeps only in-frame clonotypes and omits some of them. The table shows roughly 190,000 clones, with 75% to 85% occurring only once. The specimen was PBMCs. These receptors originate from a woman younger than 30 in good health and CMV-seronegative. The CDR3 runs from the conserved cysteine through the conserved F or W.

v_gene,CDR3aa
TRBV27,CASSLLGEKYGYTF
TRBV4-1,CASSQDPSGNSYEQYF
TRBV4-2,CASSRGTTNTGELFF
TRBV2,CASTPEQGHEQYF
TRBV6-5,CASSNGQGANYDYTF
TRBV10-3,CAISPVSYEQYF
TRBV6-5,CASSVVSGGAYEQYF
TRBV9,CASSVNSVTDTQYF
TRBV7-9,CASSLGGGAGGDTQYF
TRBV15,CATSRLRDSNTGELFF
TRBV6-5,CASSYAQRYEQYF
TRBV5-6,CASRRDSQNYGYTF
TRBV6-5,CASSYQGLGDTQYF
TRBV6-1,CASREGLGEKLFF
TRBV18,CASSPTGNRGTQYF
TRBV13,CASSPLAGMNTEAFF
TRBV19,CASSIANSNQPQHF
TRBV27,CASSIGQGPYEQYF
TRBV9,CASSVGTGTAQETQYF
TRBV27,CASSPRPGQVYEQYF
TRBV25-1,CASNTGNYGYTF
TRBV19,CASSYGTAGYEQYF
TRBV11-2,CASSLVVAGLGSYEQYF
TRBV7-6,CATGGGGNQPQHF
TRBV30,CAWSVLDSNQPQHF
TRBV28,CASSQRGIEQYF
TRBV28,CATLRESTFF
TRBV18,CASSQGQVETQYF